Listed below are T cell receptor beta chains from one sample, sequenced in a study of T cells in Graves' hyperthyroidism and ophthalmopathy. MiXCR, applied by TCRdb to the multiplex PCR reads, yields one record per CDR3 protein. The sample shows 300,000 to 450,000 distinct CDR3 sequences, 15% to 20% of them seen only once. Sequenced: blood. The source is a woman between 40 and 55 years old with Graves' ophthalmopathy. Both conserved end residues are part of each CDR3. Each record gives: clone size, J gene, V gene, D gene, CDR3 protein, CDR3 DNA. The D gene is left open where the match is weak. For some rows the clone size is stated as once, few or many, or as a class when expanded; others skip it.

abundance: many; j_gene: TRBJ2-3; v_gene: TRBV27; d_gene: TRBD2; CDR3aa: CASSLPGAGATDTQYF; CDR3nt: TGTGCCAGCAGTTTGCCTGGAGCGGGGGCCACAGATACGCAGTATTTT
abundance: few; j_gene: TRBJ1-1; v_gene: TRBV5-8; d_gene: -; CDR3aa: CASSFQGSNTEAFF; CDR3nt: TGTGCCAGCAGCTTTCAGGGATCGAACACTGAAGCTTTCTTT
abundance: many; j_gene: TRBJ2-5; v_gene: TRBV9; d_gene: TRBD1; CDR3aa: CASSAFGQGAQETQYF; CDR3nt: TGTGCCAGCAGCGCCTTCGGGCAGGGGGCACAAGAGACCCAGTACTTC
abundance: -; j_gene: TRBJ2-4; v_gene: TRBV25-1; d_gene: -; CDR3aa: CASSEYGGAKNIQYF; CDR3nt: TGTGCCAGCAGTGAATATGGAGGAGCCAAAAACATTCAGTACTTC
abundance: many; j_gene: TRBJ1-2; v_gene: TRBV6-2/TRBV6-3; d_gene: -; CDR3aa: CASSPAPLYGYTF; CDR3nt: TGTGCCAGCAGCCCAGCACCTCTATATGGCTACACCTTC
abundance: many; j_gene: TRBJ1-1; v_gene: TRBV3-1; d_gene: TRBD1; CDR3aa: CASSQRTGGTEAFF; CDR3nt: TGTGCCAGCAGCCAAAGGACAGGAGGGACTGAAGCTTTCTTT
abundance: many; j_gene: TRBJ1-1; v_gene: TRBV6-4; d_gene: -; CDR3aa: CASMPTRNTEAFF; CDR3nt: TGTGCCAGCATGCCGACACGGAACACTGAAGCTTTCTTT
abundance: many; j_gene: TRBJ2-5; v_gene: TRBV6-5; d_gene: TRBD2; CDR3aa: CASSTLSGRAETQYF; CDR3nt: TGTGCCAGCAGTACCCTTAGCGGGAGGGCCGAGACCCAGTACTTC
abundance: -; j_gene: TRBJ1-6; v_gene: TRBV7-2; d_gene: -; CDR3aa: CASSDGGSPLHF; CDR3nt: TGTGCCAGCAGTGACGGAGGTTCACCCCTCCACTTT
abundance: many; j_gene: TRBJ2-7; v_gene: TRBV2; d_gene: -; CDR3aa: CASSGVVGGLGEQYF; CDR3nt: TGTGCCAGCAGCGGAGTAGTGGGAGGTTTAGGCGAGCAGTACTTC
abundance: -; j_gene: TRBJ1-1; v_gene: TRBV5-1; d_gene: -; CDR3aa: CASSLSGGLGTEAFF; CDR3nt: TGCGCCAGCAGCTTGTCTGGAGGGCTAGGCACTGAAGCTTTCTTT
abundance: -; j_gene: TRBJ2-2; v_gene: TRBV5-5; d_gene: TRBD1; CDR3aa: CASSIGQGATGELFF; CDR3nt: TGTGCCAGCAGCATCGGACAGGGAGCCACCGGGGAGCTGTTTTTT
abundance: many; j_gene: TRBJ2-3; v_gene: TRBV4-3; d_gene: TRBD2; CDR3aa: CASSQDISWGLAASSTDTQYF; CDR3nt: TGCGCCAGCAGCCAAGATATCAGTTGGGGACTAGCGGCCTCTAGCACAGATACGCAGTATTTT
abundance: once; j_gene: TRBJ2-2; v_gene: TRBV12-3/TRBV12-4; d_gene: -; CDR3aa: CASSFGGQNGELFF; CDR3nt: TGTGCCAGCAGTTTTGGGGGGCAGAACGGGGAGCTGTTTTTT
abundance: once; j_gene: TRBJ1-3; v_gene: TRBV7-2; d_gene: -; CDR3aa: CASSRNSLGNTIYF; CDR3nt: TGTGCCAGCAGCCGTAATTCACTTGGAAACACCATATATTTT
abundance: -; j_gene: TRBJ2-7; v_gene: TRBV29-1; d_gene: TRBD1; CDR3aa: CSVGSGRTGGWEQYF; CDR3nt: TGCAGCGTTGGATCAGGAAGGACAGGGGGCTGGGAGCAGTACTTC
abundance: many; j_gene: TRBJ2-2; v_gene: TRBV3-1; d_gene: TRBD2; CDR3aa: CASSHAGTSELFF; CDR3nt: TGTGCCAGCAGCCACGCTGGGACTAGCGAACTGTTTTTT
abundance: many; j_gene: TRBJ2-7; v_gene: TRBV19; d_gene: -; CDR3aa: CASTDNSYEQYF; CDR3nt: TGTGCCAGTACAGACAACTCCTACGAGCAGTACTTC
abundance: many; j_gene: TRBJ2-2; v_gene: TRBV7-2; d_gene: -; CDR3aa: CASSLEAWAGELFF; CDR3nt: TGTGCCAGCAGCTTAGAGGCGTGGGCCGGGGAGCTGTTTTTT